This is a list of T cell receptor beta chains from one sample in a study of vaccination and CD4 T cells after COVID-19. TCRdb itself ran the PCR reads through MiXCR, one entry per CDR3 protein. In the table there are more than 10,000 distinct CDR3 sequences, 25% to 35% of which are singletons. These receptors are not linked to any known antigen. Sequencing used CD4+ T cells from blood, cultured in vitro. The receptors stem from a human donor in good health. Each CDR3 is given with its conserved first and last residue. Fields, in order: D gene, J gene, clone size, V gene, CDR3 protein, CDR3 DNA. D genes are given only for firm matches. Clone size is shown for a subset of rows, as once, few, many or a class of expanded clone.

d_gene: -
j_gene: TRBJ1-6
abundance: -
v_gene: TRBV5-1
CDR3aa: CASSSPDSPLHF
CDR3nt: TGCGCCAGCAGCTCCCCAGATTCACCCCTCCACTTT

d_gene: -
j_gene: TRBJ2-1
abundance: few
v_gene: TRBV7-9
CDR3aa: CASGGAGQWPFF
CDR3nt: TGTGCCAGCGGCGGCGCGGGGCAGTGGCCGTTCTTC

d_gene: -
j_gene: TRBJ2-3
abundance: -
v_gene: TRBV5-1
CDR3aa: CASSLEHNTDTQYF
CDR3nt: TGCGCCAGCAGCTTGGAACATAACACAGATACGCAGTATTTT

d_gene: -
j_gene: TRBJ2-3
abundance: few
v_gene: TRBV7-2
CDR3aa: CASSFLTDTQYF
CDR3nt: TGTGCCAGCAGCTTCCTAACAGATACGCAGTATTTT

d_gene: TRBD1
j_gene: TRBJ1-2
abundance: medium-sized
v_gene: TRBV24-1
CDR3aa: CATSVGDRGYHGYTF
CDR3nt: TGTGCCACCAGTGTCGGAGACAGGGGGTATCATGGCTACACCTTC

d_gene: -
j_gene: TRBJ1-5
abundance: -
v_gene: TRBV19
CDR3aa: CASSPNIGRTQHF
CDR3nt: TGTGCCAGTAGTCCGAATATAGGGAGGACCCAGCATTTT

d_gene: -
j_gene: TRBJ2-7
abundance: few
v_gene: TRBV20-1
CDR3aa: CSALRAGNSEQYF
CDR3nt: TGCAGTGCTCTTCGGGCAGGGAATTCCGAGCAGTACTTC

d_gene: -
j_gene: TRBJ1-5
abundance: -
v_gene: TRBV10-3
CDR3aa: CAISESWGANQPQHF
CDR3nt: TGTGCCATCAGTGAGTCTTGGGGCGCAAATCAGCCCCAGCATTTT

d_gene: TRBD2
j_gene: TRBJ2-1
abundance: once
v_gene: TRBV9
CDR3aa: CASSPASGGVYNEQFF
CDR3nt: TGTGCCAGCAGCCCCGCCTCCGGGGGGGTCTACAATGAGCAGTTCTTC

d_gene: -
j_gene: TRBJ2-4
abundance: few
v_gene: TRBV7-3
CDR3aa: CASSPAQGGIQYF
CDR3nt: TGTGCCAGCAGCCCCGCCCAGGGAGGCATTCAGTACTTC

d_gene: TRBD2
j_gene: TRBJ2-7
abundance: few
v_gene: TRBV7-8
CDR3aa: CASSMPGLGVHEQYF
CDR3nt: TGTGCCAGCAGCATGCCGGGACTAGGTGTCCACGAGCAGTACTTC

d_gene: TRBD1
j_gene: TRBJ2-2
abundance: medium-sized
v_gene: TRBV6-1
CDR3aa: CASSRRQGAGELFF
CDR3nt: TGTGCCAGCAGCCGAAGACAGGGGGCCGGGGAGCTGTTTTTT

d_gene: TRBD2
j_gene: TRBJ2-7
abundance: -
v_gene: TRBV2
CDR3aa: CASSDVGLAGDVYEQYF
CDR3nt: TGTGCCAGCAGTGATGTTGGGCTAGCGGGAGATGTATACGAGCAGTACTTC

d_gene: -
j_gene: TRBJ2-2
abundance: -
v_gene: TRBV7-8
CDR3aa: CASSSTPSLGWTGELFF
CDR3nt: TGTGCCAGCAGCTCAACCCCTAGTCTGGGATGGACCGGGGAGCTGTTTTTT

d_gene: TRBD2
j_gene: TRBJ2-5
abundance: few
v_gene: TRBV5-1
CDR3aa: CASSPGLGAETQYF
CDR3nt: TGCGCCAGCAGCCCAGGACTAGGGGCAGAGACCCAGTACTTC

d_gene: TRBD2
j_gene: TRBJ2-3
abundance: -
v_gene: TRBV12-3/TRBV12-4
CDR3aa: CASRSGLAWGTDTQYF
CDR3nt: TGTGCCAGCAGATCCGGACTAGCTTGGGGCACAGATACGCAGTATTTT

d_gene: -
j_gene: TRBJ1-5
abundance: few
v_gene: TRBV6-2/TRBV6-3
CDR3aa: CASSYVAGLSNQPQHF
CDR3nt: TGTGCCAGCAGTTACGTGGCAGGGCTTAGCAATCAGCCCCAGCATTTT

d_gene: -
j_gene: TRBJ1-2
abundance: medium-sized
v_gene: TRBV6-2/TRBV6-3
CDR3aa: CASRQGDYGYTF
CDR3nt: TGTGCCAGCAGGCAGGGCGACTATGGCTACACCTTC

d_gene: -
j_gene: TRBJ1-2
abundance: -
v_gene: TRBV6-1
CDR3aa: CASKLSGGAPSGGVTF
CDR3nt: TGTGCCAGTAAATTGAGTGGAGGGGCACCGAGTGGAGGAGTCACCTTC

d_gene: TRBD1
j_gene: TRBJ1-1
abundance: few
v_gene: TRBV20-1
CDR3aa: CSAGGQVGTEAFF
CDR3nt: TGCAGTGCTGGGGGACAGGTGGGGACTGAAGCTTTCTTT

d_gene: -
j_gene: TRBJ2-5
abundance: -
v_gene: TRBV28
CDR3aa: CASSLSSKGQYF
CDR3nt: TGTGCCAGCAGTTTATCCTCAAAGGGCCAGTACTTC

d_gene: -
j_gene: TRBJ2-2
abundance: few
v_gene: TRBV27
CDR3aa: CASSVLNTGELFF
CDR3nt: TGTGCCAGCAGCGTCTTGAACACCGGGGAGCTGTTTTTT

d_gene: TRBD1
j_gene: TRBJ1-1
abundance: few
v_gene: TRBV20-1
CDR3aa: CSARGGSGQSTEAFF
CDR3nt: TGCAGTGCCCGAGGCGGGTCGGGACAGAGCACTGAAGCTTTCTTT

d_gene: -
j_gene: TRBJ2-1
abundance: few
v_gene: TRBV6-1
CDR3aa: CASRADGSNEQFF
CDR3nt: TGTGCCAGCAGGGCGGACGGTAGCAATGAGCAGTTCTTC

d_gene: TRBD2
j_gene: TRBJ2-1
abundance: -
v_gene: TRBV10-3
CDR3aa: CALGGSGSKIGNEQFF
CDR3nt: TGTGCCCTCGGGGGTAGCGGGAGTAAGATCGGGAATGAGCAGTTCTTC

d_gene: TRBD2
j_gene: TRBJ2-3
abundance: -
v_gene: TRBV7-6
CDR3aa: CASSLVRASGATDTQYF
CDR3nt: TGTGCCAGCAGCTTAGTTAGGGCTAGCGGAGCCACAGATACGCAGTATTTT

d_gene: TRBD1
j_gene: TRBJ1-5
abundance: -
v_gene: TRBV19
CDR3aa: CASSPQRDRDQPQHF
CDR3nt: TGTGCCAGTAGTCCCCAAAGGGACAGGGATCAGCCCCAGCATTTT

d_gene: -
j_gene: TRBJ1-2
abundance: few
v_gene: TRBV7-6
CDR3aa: CASSLGPLYGYTF
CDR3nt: TGTGCCAGCAGCCTCGGTCCTCTCTATGGCTACACCTTC

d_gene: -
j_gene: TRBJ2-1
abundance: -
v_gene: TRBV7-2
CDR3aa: CASTTTPGTQQFF
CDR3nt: TGTGCCAGCACCACTACCCCCGGGACACAGCAGTTCTTC

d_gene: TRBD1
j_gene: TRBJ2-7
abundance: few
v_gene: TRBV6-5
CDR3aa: CASSYSGTAYEQYF
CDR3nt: TGTGCCAGCAGTTACTCCGGGACAGCATACGAGCAGTACTTC

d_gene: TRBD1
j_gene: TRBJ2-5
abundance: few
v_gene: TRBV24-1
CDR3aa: CATSEAGTGDQETQYF
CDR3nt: TGTGCCACCAGTGAAGCAGGGACAGGTGATCAAGAGACCCAGTACTTC

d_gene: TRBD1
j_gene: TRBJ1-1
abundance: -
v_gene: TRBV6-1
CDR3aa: CASKAGGSDTEAFF
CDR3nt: TGTGCCAGCAAGGCAGGGGGCTCAGACACTGAAGCTTTCTTT

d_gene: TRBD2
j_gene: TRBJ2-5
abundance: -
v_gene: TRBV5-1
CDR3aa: CASSLGGGETQYF
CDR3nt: TGCGCCAGCAGCTTGGGGGGAGGGGAGACCCAGTACTTC